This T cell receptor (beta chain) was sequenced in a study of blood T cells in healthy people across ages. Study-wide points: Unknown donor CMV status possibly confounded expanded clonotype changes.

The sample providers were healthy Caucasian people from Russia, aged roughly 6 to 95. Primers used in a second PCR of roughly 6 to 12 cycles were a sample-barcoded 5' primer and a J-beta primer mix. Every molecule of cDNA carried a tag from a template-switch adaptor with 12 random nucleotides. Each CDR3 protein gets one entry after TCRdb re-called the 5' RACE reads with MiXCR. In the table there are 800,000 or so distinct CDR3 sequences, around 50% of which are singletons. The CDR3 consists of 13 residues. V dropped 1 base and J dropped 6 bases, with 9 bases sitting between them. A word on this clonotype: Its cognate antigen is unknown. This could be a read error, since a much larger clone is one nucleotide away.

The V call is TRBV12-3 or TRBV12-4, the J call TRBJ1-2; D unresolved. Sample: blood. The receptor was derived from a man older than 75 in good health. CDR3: CASSLVEEHGYTF. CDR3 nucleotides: TGTGCCAGCAGTTTAGTCGAGGAACATGGCTACACCTTC.